The TCR beta chain described here comes from a study of T cells in Graves' hyperthyroidism and ophthalmopathy (dated by TCRdb to between 2019 and 2020). As for the study more broadly: Peripheral blood was sampled at the time of initial diagnosis, prior to any treatment. To identify distinguishing TCR V-J signatures, a discovery cohort of 100 patients was used, comprising 43 with Graves' ophthalmopathy and 55 to 65 with stable Graves' hyperthyroidism. Whether ophthalmopathy could be predicted prospectively was tested in an independent validation cohort made up of approximately 19 hyperthyroidism patients plus 17 patients who later progressed to ophthalmopathy. For training and testing, the roughly 97 patients in the discovery cohort were randomly divided in a 7:3 ratio. In more than 5 Graves' hyperthyroidism patients, the study also compared T-cell repertoires from thyroid tissue with T-cell repertoires from blood. Once sampling was done, hyperthyroidism patients were given methimazole at a starting dose of 30 mg daily, whereas ophthalmopathy patients were given high-dose intravenous methylprednisolone. According to the paper, TCR Vbeta CDR3 sequencing was carried out on 135 peripheral blood samples, which came from fewer than 50 ophthalmopathy, roughly 75 hyperthyroidism and approximately 17 progressor patients.

This clonotype has at least ten counts. This clone's antigen is unknown. Mismatch with germline at one junction end may stem from a read error. A patient counted as having stable Graves' hyperthyroidism if no progression to ophthalmopathy occurred over 18 months of follow-up. Hyperthyroidism patients were aged 18 to 65 years and newly diagnosed, with disease duration of less than 2 months. Exclusion was applied to patients with uncontrolled infections, other autoimmune diseases, pregnancy or lactation. Diagnoses were based on clinical symptoms, serum thyroxine and TRAb, thyroid ultrasound and orbital computed tomography. PBMCs were isolated from about 10 ml of fresh peripheral blood by Ficoll-Paque density gradient centrifugation. Total RNA was extracted with Trizol reagent, and quality was checked on an Agilent 2100 Bioanalyzer. The TCR beta CDR3 regions were amplified from the RNA transcripts. The TCR CDR3 was subjected to a first round of RT-PCR using the HTBI primer set and the Qiagen OneStep RT-PCR kit. A second multiplex PCR round built the libraries, followed by size selection and purification. The libraries were sequenced on an Illumina HiSeq2000 using paired-end 100 bp reads. Per the authors' processing: SOAPnuke was used to process the raw data, removing reads that contained adapters or uncalled bases, had a mean Phred below 15, or lacked an exact match to the constant primer or identifier. High-quality paired reads were merged with COPE v1.2.5, and unique nucleotide sequences were defined as clonotypes. MiTCR v1.1 was used to align clonotypes to the IMGT TRBV, TRBD and TRBJ reference segments. The analysis included only V-J combinations with a frequency above 0.0001, which together covered more than 98% of the repertoires. The TCS score was defined as the ratio of F50 (clonal expansion) to E x V (chaos), calculated using BLOSUM62-based TCRdist between CDR3 peptides within each V-J. Welch's t-statistics and random forest reduced roughly 500 V-J features to under 15, which were used in a naive Bayes classifier (R e1071). TCRdb reprocessing: public reads trimmed at Q25 with fastp, clones called with MiXCR, in-frame beta chains kept. Entries that share a CDR3 protein sequence are merged under the most common genes and DNA. The V and J calls shown here were made by TCRdb, not taken from the authors' results. Within this sample are about 400,000 distinct CDR3 sequences, with 15% of them counted one time only. The top ten hold approximately 32% of the sample.

General study outcomes and caveats: During validation, the model predicted progression to ophthalmopathy a median of approximately six months ahead of onset, with more than 55% sensitivity and 72.22% specificity. Sample size was not statistically predetermined, and investigators were not blinded to group allocation. A model built on a 13 V-J signature distinguished ophthalmopathy from stable hyperthyroidism, reaching 85% to 90% sensitivity and 81.08% specificity in cross-validation and 80%/75% in testing. Blood samples also contained most of the expanded thyroid clonotypes (frequency above 0.001), which suggests that blood repertoires may reflect thyroid immune responses.

The CDR3 goes from the cysteine to the phenylalanine over 10 residues. Only CDR3 DNA remains: 30 bases, in frame from the first base. The germline V gene (reference sequence) gives CDR1 as MNHEY and CDR2 as SMNVEV. Sequencing was performed on blood. This TCR was sampled from a woman in her thirties with Graves' hyperthyroidism. The rearranged segments are TRBV27 and TRBJ2-7, with an unclear D gene assignment. The CDR3 region has the sequence CASNLYEQYF. Here is the DNA: TGTGCCAGCAATTTATACGAGCAGTACTTC.